This T cell receptor (beta chain) was sequenced during a study of human T cells and chemical hapten exposure. The CDR3 runs 15 residues. V gave up 3 bases and J gave up 2 bases; unmatched junction bases: 1. The V gene's germline CDR1 is SNHLY and CDR2 FYNNEI. Sample time point: pre-sensitization, week 0. Treatment reported: therapeutic diphenylcyclopropenone sensitization with weekly scalp DPC. Patients had alopecia, were aged 18 to 70, and were not pregnant. Original analysis: A typical sample had 95,000 to 100,000 TCRs, with roughly 23,224 to 700,000 overall. TCRdb called the RACE reads again in MiXCR, with one record for every CDR3 protein. It is TCRdb's table, rather than the study itself, that gives the V and J calls and clone size. The table lists a few hundred thousand distinct CDR3 sequences, 5% to 6.5% of them singletons.

The clonotype was recovered from a woman under 30 with alopecia areata. Some clones in this sample may be carry-over from other donors' samples. The V call is TRBV2, the J call TRBJ2-6; 7 nucleotides match TRBD1. The specimen was whole blood, collected in connection with sensitization to the hapten diphenylcyclopropenone (DPC). CDR3 DNA: TGTGCCAGCAGTGAGACAGGGCCTGGGGCCAACGTCCTGACTTTC. It translates to CASSETGPGANVLTF.